A selection of T cell receptor beta chains follows, all from one sample in a study of control samples from healthy donors and cancer patients. Sequencing used immunoSEQ multiplex PCR; TCRdb keeps in-frame clones, though not all of them. Of 120,000 or so clones in the sample, more than 75% were seen once. Input material: blood. The receptors originated from a man in his sixties in good health. Both conserved end residues are trimmed from each CDR3. Some rows mark clone size as missing; the rest say once, few, many or name a class of expanded clone.

TRBV27 | - | 12 | ASNPTGGGYEQY
TRBV3-1/TRBV3-2 | - | 14 | ASSQDLRITYAEQY
TRBV10-3 | - | 11 | AINPGQGRSYT
TRBV19 | - | 12 | ASSPQGINQPQH
TRBV10-3 | - | 10 | AISERGTEAF
TRBV19 | - | 10 | ASRDRGYGYT
TRBV30 | - | 13 | AWSWGGTNNQPQH
TRBV4-2 | - | 11 | ASSQESDYEQY
TRBV28 | - | 14 | ASSPTLGGGGYEQY
TRBV5-6 | few | 14 | ASSSMDRGSNQPQH
TRBV24-1 | - | 14 | ATSDLQGGPTDTQY
TRBV12-3/TRBV12-4 | once | 11 | ASSWTAGNTIY
TRBV7-9 | - | 13 | ASSPSGQGGSPLH
TRBV9 | - | 12 | ASSVDLGSYEQY
TRBV4-3 | - | 16 | ASSQVGGRTIYNQPQH
TRBV28 | once | 14 | ASSEGLGQGDTEAF
TRBV19 | - | 11 | ASSWGTSREQY
TRBV6-2/TRBV6-3 | - | 13 | ASSYWGTAQETQY
TRBV6-1 | - | 12 | ASSEGGVQETQY
TRBV28 | - | 9 | ASSFGSPLH
TRBV12-3/TRBV12-4 | - | 11 | ASSLSVGTEAF
TRBV14 | - | 13 | ASSPTGYWADTQY
TRBV6-1 | - | 13 | ASSETSGGAAEQF
TRBV7-2 | - | 12 | ASSLARVDYGYT
TRBV28 | - | 13 | ASSEEGQGNQPQH
TRBV5-1 | - | 11 | ASSSGMVYEQY
TRBV7-9 | once | 12 | ASGDRGRRNIQY
TRBV28 | once | 15 | ASSYITGQHTNTEAF
TRBV27 | - | 12 | ASRSGGTVDTQY
TRBV3-1/TRBV3-2 | - | 13 | ASSLTAGGFYEQY
TRBV4-1 | - | 12 | ASSQGGRNTEAF
TRBV5-4 | - | 15 | ASSLAGGSSYNSPLH
TRBV18 | - | 11 | ASSKVREDTQY
TRBV19 | - | 12 | ASDPGQGNYGYT
TRBV28 | - | 12 | ASSPLRNLDEQY
TRBV5-1 | - | 11 | ASSFGQRNGYT
TRBV2 | - | 12 | ASSVPQVGYGYT
TRBV6-6 | once | 13 | ASSGGNMNNEKLF
TRBV4-1 | - | 14 | ASSQDLLAGNEKLF
TRBV19 | - | 15 | ASSDTGIWNSGNTIY
TRBV5-1 | few | 11 | ASSLGQNSPLH
TRBV18 | - | 12 | ASSPGTGDSPLH
TRBV29-1 | - | 9 | SVVRDHEQY
TRBV7-9 | - | 12 | ASSLEGTGPGYT
TRBV19 | - | 11 | ASTRDGYNEQF
TRBV6-5 | once | 13 | ASSYSSQPNQPQH
TRBV5-4 | - | 10 | ASSALGDTQY
TRBV7-7 | - | 13 | ASSLGGTLTGELF
TRBV25-1 | - | 15 | ASSEFEGRPNTGELF
TRBV7-9 | once | 12 | ASSLEGGGQPQH
TRBV11-2 | - | 15 | ATDSAGPRTGANVLT
TRBV28 | few | 14 | ASSRMRDRGFQPQH
TRBV5-5 | - | 13 | ASSWGQTQKGTIY
TRBV7-2 | - | 10 | ASSRDRGRSY
TRBV20-1 | - | 10 | SASPLGYEQY